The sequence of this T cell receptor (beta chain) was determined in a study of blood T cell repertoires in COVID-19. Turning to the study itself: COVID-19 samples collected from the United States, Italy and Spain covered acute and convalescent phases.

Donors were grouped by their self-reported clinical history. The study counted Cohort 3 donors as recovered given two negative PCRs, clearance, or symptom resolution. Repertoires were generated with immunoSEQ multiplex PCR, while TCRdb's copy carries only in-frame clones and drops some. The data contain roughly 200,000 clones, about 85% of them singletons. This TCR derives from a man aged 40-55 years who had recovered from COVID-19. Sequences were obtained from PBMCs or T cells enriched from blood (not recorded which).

CDR3 sequence reads: CASSGQSGYTF. The DNA for the CDR3 is TGTGCCAGCAGCGGACAGAGCGGCTACACCTTC. The chain employs TRBV6-5 and TRBJ1-2; TRBD1 is a possible D gene (6 bases). Trimming shortened V by 6 bases and J by 8 bases, and 10 bases separated the two germline ends. This CDR3 has 11 amino acids. Germline values: CDR1 MNHEY, CDR2 SVGAGI.